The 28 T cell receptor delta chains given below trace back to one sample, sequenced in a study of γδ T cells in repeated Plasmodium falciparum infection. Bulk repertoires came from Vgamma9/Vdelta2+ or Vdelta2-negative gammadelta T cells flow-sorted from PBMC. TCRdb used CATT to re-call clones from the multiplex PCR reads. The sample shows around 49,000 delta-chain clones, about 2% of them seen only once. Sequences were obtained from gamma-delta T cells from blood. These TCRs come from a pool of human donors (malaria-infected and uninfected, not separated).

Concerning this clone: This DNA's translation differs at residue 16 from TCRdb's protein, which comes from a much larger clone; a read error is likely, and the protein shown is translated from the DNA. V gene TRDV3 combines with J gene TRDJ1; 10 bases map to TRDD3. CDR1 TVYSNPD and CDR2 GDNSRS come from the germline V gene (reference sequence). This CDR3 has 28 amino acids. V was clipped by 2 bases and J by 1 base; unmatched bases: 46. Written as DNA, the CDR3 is TGTGCCTTTCTGCGGCGATATTACTTGGACCCTCCCATAAGAGTGAGCTACTGGGGGATCAGATTCACCGATAAACTCATCTTT. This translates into CAFLRRYYLDPPIRVSYWGIRFTDKLIF.

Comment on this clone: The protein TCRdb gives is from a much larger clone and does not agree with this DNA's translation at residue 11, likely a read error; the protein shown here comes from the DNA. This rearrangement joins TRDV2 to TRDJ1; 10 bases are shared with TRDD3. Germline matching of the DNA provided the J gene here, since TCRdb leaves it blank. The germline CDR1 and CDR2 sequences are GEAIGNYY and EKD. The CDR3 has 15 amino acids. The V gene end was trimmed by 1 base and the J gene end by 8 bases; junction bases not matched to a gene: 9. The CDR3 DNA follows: TGTGCCTGTGACACGAGAGTACTGGGGGATGCCAAACTCATCTTT. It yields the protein CACDTRVLGDAKLIF.

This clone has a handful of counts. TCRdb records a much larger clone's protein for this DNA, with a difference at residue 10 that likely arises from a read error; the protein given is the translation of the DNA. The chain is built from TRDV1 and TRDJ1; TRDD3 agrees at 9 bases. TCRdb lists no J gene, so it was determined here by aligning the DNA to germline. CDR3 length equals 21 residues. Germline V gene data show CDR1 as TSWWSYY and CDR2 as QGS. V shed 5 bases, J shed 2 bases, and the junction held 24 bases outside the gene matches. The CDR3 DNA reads TGTGCTCTTGGGCATATCCAGCCCTACCGGGGGATACAGGGTATGACCGATAAACTCATCTTT. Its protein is CALGHIQPYRGIQGMTDKLIF.

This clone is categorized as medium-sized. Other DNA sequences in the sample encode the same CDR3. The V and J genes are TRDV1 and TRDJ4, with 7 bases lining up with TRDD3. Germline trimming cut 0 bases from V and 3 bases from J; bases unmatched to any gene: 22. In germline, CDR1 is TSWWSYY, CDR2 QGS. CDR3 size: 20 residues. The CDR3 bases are TGTGCTCTTGGGGAACTAAGAATCTACCTAGGATACGCTAGTAGGGGACCCCTGATCTTT. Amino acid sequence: CALGELRIYLGYASRGPLIF.

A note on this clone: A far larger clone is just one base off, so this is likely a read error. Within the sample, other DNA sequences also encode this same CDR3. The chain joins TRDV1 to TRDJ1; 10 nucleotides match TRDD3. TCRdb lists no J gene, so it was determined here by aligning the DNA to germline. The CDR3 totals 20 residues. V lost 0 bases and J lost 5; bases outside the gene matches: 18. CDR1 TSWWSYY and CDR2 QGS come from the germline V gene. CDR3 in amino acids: CALGELDLYWGIFWADKLIF. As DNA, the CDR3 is TGTGCTCTTGGGGAACTAGACTTATACTGGGGGATCTTTTGGGCTGATAAACTCATCTTT.

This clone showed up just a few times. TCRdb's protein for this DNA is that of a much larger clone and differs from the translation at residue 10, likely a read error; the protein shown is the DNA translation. As DNA, the CDR3 is TGTGCCTGTGACGTGTCGGGCCTTCCCCCGTACTGGGGGATCCCCCTGCCCGATAAACTCATCTTT. Amino acid sequence: CACDVSGLPPYWGIPLPDKLIF. This chain joins TRDV2 and TRDJ1; the match to TRDD3 covers 10 bases. TCRdb is silent on the J gene; assignment here came from matching the DNA to germline. Trimming cost V 3 bases and J 3 bases; bases outside gene matches: 27. CDR3 length equals 22 residues. CDR1 GEAIGNYY and CDR2 EKD come from the germline V gene.

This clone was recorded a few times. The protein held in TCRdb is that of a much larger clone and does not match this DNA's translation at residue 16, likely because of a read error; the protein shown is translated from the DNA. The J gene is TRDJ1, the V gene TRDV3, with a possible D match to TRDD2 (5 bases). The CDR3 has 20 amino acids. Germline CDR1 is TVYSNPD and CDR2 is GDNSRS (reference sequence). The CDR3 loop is CAFKGFNQRPIFPTTAKLIF. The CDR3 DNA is TGTGCCTTTAAGGGCTTTAACCAACGGCCCATTTTCCCTACTACCGCTAAACTCATCTTT.

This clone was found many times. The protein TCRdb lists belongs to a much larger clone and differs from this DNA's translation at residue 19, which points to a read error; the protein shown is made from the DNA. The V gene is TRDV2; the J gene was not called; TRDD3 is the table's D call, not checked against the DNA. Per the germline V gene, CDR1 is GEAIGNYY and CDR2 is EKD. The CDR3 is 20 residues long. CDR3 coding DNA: TGTGCCTGTGACACCCTCCAGGTGGGTACTGGTGGTCAATACACCGATAAACTCACCTTT. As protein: CACDTLQVGTGGQYTDKLTF.

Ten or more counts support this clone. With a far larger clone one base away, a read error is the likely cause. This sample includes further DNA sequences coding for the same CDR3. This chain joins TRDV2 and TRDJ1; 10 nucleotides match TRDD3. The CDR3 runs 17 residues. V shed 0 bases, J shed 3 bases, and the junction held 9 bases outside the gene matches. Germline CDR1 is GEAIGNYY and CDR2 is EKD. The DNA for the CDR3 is TGTGCCTGTGACACCCCGTGGGTGGGGGATACCTCCGATAAACTCATCTTT. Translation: CACDTPWVGDTSDKLIF.

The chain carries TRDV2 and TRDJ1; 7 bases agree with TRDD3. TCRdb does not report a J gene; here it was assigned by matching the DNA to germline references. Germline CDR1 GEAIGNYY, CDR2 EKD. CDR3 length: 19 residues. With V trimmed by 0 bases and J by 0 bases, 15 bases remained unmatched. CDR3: CACDTVGVLGAPYTDKLIF. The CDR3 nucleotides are TGTGCCTGTGACACCGTGGGAGTGCTGGGGGCCCCGTACACCGATAAACTCATCTTT.

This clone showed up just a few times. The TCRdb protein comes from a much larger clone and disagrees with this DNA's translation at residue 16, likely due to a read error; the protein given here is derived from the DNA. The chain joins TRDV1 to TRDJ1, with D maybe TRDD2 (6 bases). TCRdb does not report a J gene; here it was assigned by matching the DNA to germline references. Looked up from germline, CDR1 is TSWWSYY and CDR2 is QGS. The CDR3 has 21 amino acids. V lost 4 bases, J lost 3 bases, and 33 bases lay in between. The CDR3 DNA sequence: TGTGCTCTTGGGGTTCAAGGGTGGCTCCTACTTCGTACTTCGTACGCCGATAAACTCATCTTT. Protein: CALGVQGWLLLRTSYADKLIF.

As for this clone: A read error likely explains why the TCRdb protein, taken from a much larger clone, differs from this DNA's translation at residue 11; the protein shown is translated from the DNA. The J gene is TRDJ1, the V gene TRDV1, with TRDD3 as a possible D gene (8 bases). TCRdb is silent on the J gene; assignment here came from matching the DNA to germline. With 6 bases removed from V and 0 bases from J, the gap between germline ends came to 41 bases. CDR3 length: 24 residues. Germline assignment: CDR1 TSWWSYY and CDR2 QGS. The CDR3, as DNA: TGTGCTCTTGGACCATATCGGGCCCCTTCCTGCGTGTTTACTGGGGGCCGTTACACCGATAAACTCATCTTT. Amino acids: CALGPYRAPSCVFTGGRYTDKLIF.

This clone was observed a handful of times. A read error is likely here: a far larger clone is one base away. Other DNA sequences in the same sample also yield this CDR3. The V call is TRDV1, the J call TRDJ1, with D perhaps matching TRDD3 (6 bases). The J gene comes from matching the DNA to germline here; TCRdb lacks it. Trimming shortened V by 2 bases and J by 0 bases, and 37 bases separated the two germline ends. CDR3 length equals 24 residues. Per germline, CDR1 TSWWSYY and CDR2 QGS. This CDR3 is CALGEISLYIKLGTGGLYTDKLIF. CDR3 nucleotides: TGTGCTCTTGGGGAAATTTCCCTTTATATTAAACTCGGTACCGGGGGACTGTACACCGATAAACTCATCTTT.

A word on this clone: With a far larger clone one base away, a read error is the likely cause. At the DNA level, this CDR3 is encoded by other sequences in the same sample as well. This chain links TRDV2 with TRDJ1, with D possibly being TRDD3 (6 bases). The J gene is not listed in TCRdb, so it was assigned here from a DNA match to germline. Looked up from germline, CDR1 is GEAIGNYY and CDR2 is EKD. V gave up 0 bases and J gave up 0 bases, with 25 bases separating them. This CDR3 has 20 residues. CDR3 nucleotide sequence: TGTGCCTGTGACACCGTGAGGCGATCTGGGGATTCCGTTTACACCGATAAACTCATCTTT. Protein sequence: CACDTVRRSGDSVYTDKLIF.

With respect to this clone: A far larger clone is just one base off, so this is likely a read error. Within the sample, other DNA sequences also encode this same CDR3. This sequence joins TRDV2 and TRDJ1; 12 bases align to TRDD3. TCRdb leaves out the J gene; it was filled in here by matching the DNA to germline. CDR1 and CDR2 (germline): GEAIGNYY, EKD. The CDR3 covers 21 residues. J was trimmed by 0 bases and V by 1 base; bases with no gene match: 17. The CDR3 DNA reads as TGTGCCTGTGACACACTTTTACTGGGGGATACTGACCTCGACAACACCGATAAACTCATCTTT. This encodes CACDTLLLGDTDLDNTDKLIF.

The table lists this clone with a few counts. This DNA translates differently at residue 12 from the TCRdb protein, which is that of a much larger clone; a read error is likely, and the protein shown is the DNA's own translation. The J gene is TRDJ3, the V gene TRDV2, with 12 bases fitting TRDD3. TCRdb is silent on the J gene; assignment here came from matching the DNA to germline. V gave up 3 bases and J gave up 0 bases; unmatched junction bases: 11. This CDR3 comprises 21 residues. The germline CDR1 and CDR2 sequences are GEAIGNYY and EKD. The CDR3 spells CACDADWGIPYGSWDTRQMFF. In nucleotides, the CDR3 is TGTGCCTGTGACGCGGACTGGGGGATACCTTACGGCTCCTGGGACACCCGACAGATGTTTTTC.

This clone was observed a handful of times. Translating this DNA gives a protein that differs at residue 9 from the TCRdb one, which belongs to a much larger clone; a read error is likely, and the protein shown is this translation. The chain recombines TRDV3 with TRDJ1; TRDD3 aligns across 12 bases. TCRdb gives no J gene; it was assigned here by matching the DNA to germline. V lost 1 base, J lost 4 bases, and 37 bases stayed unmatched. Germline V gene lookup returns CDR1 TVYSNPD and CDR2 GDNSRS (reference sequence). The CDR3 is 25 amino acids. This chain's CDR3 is CAFIPFLVEGYTGGYPPGVGDKLIF. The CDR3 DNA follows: TGTGCCTTTATCCCTTTTTTAGTGGAGGGTTATACTGGGGGATACCCTCCGGGAGTTGGCGATAAACTCATCTTT.

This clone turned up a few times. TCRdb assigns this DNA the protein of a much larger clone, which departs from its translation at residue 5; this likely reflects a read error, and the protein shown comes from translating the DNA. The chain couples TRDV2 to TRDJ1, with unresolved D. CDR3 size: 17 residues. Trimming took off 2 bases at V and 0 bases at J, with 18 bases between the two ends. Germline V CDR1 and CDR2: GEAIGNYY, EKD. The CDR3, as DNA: TGTGCCTGTGACATCGTCGATAAAGGTACACACACCGATAAACTCATCTTT. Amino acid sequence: CACDIVDKGTHTDKLIF.

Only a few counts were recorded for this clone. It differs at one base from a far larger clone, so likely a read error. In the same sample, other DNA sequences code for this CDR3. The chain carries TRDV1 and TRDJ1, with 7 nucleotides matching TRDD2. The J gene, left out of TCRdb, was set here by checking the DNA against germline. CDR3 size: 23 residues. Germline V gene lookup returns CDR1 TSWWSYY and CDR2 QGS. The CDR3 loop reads CALGVLSSYPFRRLAFYTDKLIF. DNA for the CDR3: TGTGCTCTTGGGGTCCTTAGTTCCTACCCTTTTCGCCGTCTGGCCTTTTACACTGATAAACTCATCTTT.

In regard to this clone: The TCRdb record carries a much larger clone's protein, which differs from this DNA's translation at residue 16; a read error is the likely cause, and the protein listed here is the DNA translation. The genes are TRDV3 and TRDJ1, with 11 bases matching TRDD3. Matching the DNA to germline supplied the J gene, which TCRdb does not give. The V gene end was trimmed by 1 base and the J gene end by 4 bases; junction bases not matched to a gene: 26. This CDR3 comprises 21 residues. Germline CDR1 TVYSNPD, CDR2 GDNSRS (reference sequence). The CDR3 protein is CAFTYPSYWGIASLYNDKLIF. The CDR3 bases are TGTGCCTTTACCTACCCCTCCTACTGGGGGATAGCATCCTTGTACAACGATAAACTCATCTTT.

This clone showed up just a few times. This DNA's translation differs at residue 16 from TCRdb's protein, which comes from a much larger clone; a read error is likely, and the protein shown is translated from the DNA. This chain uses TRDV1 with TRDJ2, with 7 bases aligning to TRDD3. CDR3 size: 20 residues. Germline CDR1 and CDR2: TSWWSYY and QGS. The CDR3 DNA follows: TGTGCTCTTGGGGAACCCCTGTCGGCTGGGGGTTTCACTTTGACACCACAACTCTTCTTT. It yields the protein CALGEPLSAGGFTLTPQLFF.

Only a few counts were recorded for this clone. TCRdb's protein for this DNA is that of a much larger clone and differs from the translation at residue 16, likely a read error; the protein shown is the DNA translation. CDR3 DNA: TGTGCCTTTCAGCGCCCGCTACTGGGGGATACGCATGAGGGCACCGGTAAACTCATCTTT. Translating it yields CAFQRPLLGDTHEGTGKLIF. The chain joins TRDV3 to TRDJ1, with 13 nucleotides matching TRDD3. This CDR3 contains 20 residues. CDR1 TVYSNPD and CDR2 GDNSRS come from the germline V gene (reference sequence).

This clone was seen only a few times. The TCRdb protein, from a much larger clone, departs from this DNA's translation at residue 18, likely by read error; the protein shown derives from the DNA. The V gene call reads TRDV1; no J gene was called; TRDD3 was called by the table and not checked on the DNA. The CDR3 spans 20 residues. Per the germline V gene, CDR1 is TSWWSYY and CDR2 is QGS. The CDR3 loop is CALGEPLSAGGFTLTAQPFF. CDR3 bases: TGTGCTCTTGGGGAACCCCTGTCGGCTGGGGGTTTCACTTTGACAGCACAACCCTTCTTT.

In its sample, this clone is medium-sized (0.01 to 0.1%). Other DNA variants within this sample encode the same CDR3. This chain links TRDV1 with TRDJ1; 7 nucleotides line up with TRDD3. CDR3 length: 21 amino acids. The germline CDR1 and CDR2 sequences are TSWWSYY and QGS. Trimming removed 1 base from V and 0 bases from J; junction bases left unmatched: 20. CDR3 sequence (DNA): TGTGCTCTTGGGGAACCGCACCTACAGGTCCTGGGGGCCCCGTACACCGATAAACTCATCTTT. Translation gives CALGEPHLQVLGAPYTDKLIF.

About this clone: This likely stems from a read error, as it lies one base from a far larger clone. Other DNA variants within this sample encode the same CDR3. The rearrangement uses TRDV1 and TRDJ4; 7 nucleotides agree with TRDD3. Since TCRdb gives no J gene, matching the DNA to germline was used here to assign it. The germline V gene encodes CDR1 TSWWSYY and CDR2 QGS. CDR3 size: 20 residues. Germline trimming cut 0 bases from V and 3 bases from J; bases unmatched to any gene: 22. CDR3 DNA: TGTGCTCTTGGGGAACTAAGGATCTACCTAGGATACGCTAGTAGGGGACCCCTGATCTTT. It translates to CALGELRIYLGYASRGPLIF.

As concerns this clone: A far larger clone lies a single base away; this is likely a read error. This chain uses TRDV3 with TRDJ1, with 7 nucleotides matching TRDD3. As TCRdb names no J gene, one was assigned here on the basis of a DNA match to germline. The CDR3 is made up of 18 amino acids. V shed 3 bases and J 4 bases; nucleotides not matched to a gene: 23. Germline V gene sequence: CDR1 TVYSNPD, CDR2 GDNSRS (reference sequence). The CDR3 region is CALSSSILWGSLHDKLIF. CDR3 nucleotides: TGTGCCTTATCCTCTTCCATCCTCTGGGGGTCACTTCACGATAAACTCATCTTT. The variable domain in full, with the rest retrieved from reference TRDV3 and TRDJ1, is CDKVTQSSPDQTVASGSEVVLLCTYDTVYSNPDLFWYRIRPDYSFQFVFYGDNSRSEGADFTQGRFSVKHILTQKAFHLVISPVRTEDSATYYCALSSSILWGSLHDKLIFGKGTRVTVEP.

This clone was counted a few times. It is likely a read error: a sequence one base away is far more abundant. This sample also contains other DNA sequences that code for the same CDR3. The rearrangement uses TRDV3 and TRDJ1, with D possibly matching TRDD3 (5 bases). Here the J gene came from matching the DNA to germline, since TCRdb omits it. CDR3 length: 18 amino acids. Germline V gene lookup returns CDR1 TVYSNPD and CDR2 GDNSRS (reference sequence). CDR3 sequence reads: CASLFWATLWADTDKLIF. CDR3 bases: TGTGCCTCCCTGTTTTGGGCTACACTCTGGGCGGACACCGACAAACTCATCTTT.

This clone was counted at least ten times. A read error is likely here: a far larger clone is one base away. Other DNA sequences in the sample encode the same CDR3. This CDR3 is CASYMFPAYKLIF. For the CDR3, the DNA is TGTGCCTCCTACATGTTTCCCGCCTACAAACTCATCTTT. The chain is built from TRDV3 and TRDJ1, with D tentatively TRDD2 (5 bases). The CDR3 is made up of 13 amino acids. The germline CDR1 and CDR2 sequences are TVYSNPD and GDNSRS (reference sequence). Trimming took off 4 bases at V and 8 bases at J, with 20 bases between the two ends.